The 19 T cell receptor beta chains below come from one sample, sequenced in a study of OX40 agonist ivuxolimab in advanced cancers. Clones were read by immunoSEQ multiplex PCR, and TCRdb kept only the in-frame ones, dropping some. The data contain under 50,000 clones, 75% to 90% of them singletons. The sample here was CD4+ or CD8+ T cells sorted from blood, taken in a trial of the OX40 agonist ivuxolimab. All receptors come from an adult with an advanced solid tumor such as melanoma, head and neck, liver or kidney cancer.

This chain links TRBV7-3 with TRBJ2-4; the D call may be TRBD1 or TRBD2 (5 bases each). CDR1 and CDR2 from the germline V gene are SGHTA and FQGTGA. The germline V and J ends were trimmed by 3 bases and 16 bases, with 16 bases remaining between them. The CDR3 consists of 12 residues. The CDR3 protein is CASSFRRDRFYF. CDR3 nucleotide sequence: TGTGCCAGCAGCTTTAGACGGGACCGGTTCTACTTC.

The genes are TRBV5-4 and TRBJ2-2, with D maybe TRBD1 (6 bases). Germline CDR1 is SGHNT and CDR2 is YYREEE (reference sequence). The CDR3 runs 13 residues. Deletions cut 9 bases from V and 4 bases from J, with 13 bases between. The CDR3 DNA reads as TGTGCCAAAAAGGACAGTGTCACCGGGGAGCTGTTTTTT. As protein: CAKKDSVTGELFF.

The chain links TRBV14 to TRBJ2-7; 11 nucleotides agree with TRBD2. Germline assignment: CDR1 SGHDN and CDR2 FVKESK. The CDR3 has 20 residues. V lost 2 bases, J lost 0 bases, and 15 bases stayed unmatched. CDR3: CASSQYGRPSGRLFSYEQYF. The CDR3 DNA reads TGTGCCAGCAGCCAATATGGAAGGCCTAGCGGGAGGTTATTCTCCTACGAGCAGTACTTC.

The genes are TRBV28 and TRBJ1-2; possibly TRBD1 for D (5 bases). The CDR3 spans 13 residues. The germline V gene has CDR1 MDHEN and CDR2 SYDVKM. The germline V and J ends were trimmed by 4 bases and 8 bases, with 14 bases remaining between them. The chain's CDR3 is CASSSGRGWGYTF. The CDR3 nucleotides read TGTGCCAGCAGTTCAGGGAGGGGATGGGGCTACACCTTC.

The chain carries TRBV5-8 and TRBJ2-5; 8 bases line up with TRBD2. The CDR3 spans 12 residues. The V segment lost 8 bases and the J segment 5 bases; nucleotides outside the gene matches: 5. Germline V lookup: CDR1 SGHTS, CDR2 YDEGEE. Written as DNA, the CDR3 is TGTGCCAGTACCGGGACTAGTGAGACCCAGTACTTC. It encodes CASTGTSETQYF.

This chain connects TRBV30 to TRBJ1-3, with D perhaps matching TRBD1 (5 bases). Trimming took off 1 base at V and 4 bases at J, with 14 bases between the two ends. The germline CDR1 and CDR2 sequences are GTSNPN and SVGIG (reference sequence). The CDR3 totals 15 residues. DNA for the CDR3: TGTGCCTGGAGTGACAGGACGGCGTCAGGAAACACCATATATTTT. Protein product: CAWSDRTASGNTIYF.

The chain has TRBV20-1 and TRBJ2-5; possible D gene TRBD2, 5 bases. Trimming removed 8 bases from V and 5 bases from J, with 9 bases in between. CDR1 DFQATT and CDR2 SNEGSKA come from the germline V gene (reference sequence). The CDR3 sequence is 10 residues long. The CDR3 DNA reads TGCAGTCCCGGAGGCGAGACCCAGTACTTC. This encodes CSPGGETQYF.

CDR3 in amino acids: CASSQEPRLSYEQYF. CDR3 DNA: TGTGCCAGCAGCCAAGAACCCCGCCTCTCCTACGAGCAGTACTTC. This chain joins TRBV4-2 and TRBJ2-7; D is ambiguous. The CDR3 sequence is 15 residues long. V lost 0 bases and J lost 0, with 9 bases in between. Germline V lookup: CDR1 LGHNA, CDR2 YNFKEQ.

The CDR3 sequence is CASGRETQYF. CDR3 coding DNA: TGTGCCAGCGGCAGAGAGACCCAGTACTTC. This chain connects TRBV6-5 to TRBJ2-5; D not certain. The germline V gene encodes CDR1 MNHEY and CDR2 SVGAGI. Trimming cost V 8 bases and J 4 bases, with 5 bases left between them. The CDR3 extends over 10 amino acids.

The CDR3 bases are TGCGCCAGCAGCGGAGCGAACACCGGGGAGCTGTTTTTT. It yields the protein CASSGANTGELFF. The chain has TRBV5-1 and TRBJ2-2; D not certain. V was clipped by 4 bases and J by 0 bases, with 4 bases between them. There are 13 residues in the CDR3. Germline V gene lookup returns CDR1 SGHRS and CDR2 YFSETQ.

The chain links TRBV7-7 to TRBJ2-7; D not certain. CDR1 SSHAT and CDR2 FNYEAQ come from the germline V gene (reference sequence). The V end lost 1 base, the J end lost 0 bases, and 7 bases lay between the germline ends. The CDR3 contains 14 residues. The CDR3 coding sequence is TGTGCCAGCAGCTTAGATGGCCGCTCCTACGAGCAGTACTTC. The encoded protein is CASSLDGRSYEQYF. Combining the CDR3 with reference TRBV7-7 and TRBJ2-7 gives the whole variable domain GAGVSQSPRYKVTKRGQDVTLRCDPISSHATLYWYQQALGQGPEFLTYFNYEAQPDKSGLPSDRFSAERPEGSISTLTIQRTEQRDSAMYRCASSLDGRSYEQYFGPGTRLTVT.

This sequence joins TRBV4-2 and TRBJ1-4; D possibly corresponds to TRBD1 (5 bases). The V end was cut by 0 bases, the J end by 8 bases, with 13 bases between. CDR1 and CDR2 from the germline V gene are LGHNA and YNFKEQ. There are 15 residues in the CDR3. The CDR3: CASSQDLRVGEKLFF. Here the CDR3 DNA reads TGTGCCAGCAGCCAAGATCTCAGGGTGGGGGAAAAACTGTTTTTT.

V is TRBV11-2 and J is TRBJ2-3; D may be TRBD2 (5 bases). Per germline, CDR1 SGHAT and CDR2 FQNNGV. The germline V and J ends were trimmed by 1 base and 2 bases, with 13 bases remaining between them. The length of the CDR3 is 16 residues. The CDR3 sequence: CASSLAGLASTDTQYF. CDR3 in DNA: TGTGCCAGCAGCTTAGCCGGCCTAGCTTCCACAGATACGCAGTATTTT.

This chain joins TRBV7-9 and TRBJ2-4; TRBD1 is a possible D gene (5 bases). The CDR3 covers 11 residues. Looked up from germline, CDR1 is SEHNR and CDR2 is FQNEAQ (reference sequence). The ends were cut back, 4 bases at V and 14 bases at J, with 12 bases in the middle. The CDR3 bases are TGTGCCAGCAGCTATGGGGAACAGGAGTACTTC. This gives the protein CASSYGEQEYF.

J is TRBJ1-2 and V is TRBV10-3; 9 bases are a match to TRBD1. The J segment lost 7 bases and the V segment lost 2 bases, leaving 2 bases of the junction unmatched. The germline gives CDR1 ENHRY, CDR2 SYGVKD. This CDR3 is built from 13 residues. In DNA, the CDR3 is TGTGCCATCAGTGAGGTACAGGGGGCTGGCTACACCTTC. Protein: CAISEVQGAGYTF.

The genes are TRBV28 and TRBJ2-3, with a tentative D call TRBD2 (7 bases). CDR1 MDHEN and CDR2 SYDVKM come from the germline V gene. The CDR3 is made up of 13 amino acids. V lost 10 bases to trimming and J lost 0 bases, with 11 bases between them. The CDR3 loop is CATRGASTDTQYF. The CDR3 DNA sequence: TGTGCCACACGGGGGGCTAGCACAGATACGCAGTATTTT.

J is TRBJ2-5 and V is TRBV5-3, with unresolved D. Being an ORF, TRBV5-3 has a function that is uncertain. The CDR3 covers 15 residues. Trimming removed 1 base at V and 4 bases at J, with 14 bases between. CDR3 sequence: CARSLYQVERETQYF. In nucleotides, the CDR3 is TGTGCCAGAAGCTTGTATCAGGTCGAACGAGAGACCCAGTACTTC.

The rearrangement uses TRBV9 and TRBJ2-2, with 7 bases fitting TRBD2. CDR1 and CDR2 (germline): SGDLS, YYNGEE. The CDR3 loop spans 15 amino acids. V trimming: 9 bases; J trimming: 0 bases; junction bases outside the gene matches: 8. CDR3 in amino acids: CATSSGVANTGELFF. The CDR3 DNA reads TGTGCCACCTCCAGCGGGGTCGCGAACACCGGGGAGCTGTTTTTT.

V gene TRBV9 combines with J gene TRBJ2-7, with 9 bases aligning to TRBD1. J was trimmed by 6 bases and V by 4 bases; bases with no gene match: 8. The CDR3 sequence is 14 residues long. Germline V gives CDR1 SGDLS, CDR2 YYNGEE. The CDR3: CASSFSGTGTEQYF. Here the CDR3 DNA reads TGTGCCAGCAGCTTCAGCGGGACAGGGACCGAGCAGTACTTC.